Here is one TCR beta chain with its context. The sample belongs to a study of blood T cell repertoires in COVID-19. As for the study in general: Donors in the United States, Italy and Spain gave samples during acute or convalescent COVID-19.

The V gene's germline CDR1 is LNHDA and CDR2 SQIVND (reference sequence). V was cut by 9 bases and J by 0 bases, with 11 bases left in between. This CDR3 is built from 13 residues. In the original analysis: Reference gene primer amplification gave nucleated cell count estimates. Clones were read by immunoSEQ multiplex PCR, and TCRdb kept only the in-frame ones, dropping some. The V and J calls and clone size come from that table; D and trimming were worked out from the DNA. The sample consists of around 300,000 clones, roughly 88% of them appearing once. The TCR was taken from a man aged 25-45 years who had recovered from COVID-19. The sample consisted of PBMCs or T cells enriched from blood (not recorded which). This chain uses TRBV19 with TRBJ1-1; no clear D gene. CDR3 sequence: CASTIGVNTEAFF. In DNA form, the CDR3 reads TGTGCCAGCACGATCGGTGTGAACACTGAAGCTTTCTTT.